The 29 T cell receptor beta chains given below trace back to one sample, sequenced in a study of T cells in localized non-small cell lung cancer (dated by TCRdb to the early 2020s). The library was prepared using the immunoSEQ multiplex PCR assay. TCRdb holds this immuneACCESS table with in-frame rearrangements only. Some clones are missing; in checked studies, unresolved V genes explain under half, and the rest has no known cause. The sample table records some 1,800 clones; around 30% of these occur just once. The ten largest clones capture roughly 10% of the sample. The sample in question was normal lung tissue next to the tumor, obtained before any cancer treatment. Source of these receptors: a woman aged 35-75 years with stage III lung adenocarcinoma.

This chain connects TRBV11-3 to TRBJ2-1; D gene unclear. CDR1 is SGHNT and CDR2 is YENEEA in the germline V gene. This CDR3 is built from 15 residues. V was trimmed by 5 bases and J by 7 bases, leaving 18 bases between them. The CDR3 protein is CASSRPGLARNEQFF. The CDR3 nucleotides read TGTGCCAGCAGCCGACCGGGCCTCGCGCGGAATGAGCAGTTCTTC.

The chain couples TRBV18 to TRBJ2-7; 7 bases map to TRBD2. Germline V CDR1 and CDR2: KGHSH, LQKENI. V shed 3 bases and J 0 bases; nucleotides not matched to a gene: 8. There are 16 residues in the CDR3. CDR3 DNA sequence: TGTGCCAGCTCACCCTCCTTCCGCGGGAGCTCCTACGAGCAGTACTTC. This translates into CASSPSFRGSSYEQYF.

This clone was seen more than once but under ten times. The CDR3 loop reads CASSNVWAGATDTQYF. Here the CDR3 DNA reads TGTGCCAGCAGCAACGTCTGGGCGGGCGCCACAGATACGCAGTATTTT. The chain joins TRBV7-2 to TRBJ2-3; the D gene is possibly TRBD2 (5 bases). This CDR3 contains 16 residues. The germline CDR1 and CDR2 sequences are SGHTA and FQGNSA. V dropped 5 bases and J dropped 2 bases, with 17 bases sitting between them.

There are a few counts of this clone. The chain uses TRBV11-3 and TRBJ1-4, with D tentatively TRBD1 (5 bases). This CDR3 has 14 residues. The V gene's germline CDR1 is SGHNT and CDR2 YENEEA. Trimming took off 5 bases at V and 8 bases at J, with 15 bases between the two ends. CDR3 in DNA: TGTGCCAGCAGCCCCTGGGGAGGGACCGAAAAACTGTTTTTT. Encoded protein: CASSPWGGTEKLFF.

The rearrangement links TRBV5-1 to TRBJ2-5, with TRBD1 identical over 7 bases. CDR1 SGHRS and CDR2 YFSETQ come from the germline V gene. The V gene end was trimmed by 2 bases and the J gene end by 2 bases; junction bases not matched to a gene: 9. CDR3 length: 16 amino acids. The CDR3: CASSFRDSRVQETQYF. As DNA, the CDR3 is TGCGCCAGCAGCTTCCGGGACAGCAGAGTTCAAGAGACCCAGTACTTC.

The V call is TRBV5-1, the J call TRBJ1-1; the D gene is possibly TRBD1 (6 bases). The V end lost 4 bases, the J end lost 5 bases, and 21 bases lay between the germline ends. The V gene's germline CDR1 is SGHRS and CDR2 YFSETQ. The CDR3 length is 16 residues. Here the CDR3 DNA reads TGCGCCAGCAGCCTGGAAAGCGCAGGGGTAAGGACTGAAGCTTTCTTT. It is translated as CASSLESAGVRTEAFF. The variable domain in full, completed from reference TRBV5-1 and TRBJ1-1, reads KAGVTQTPRYLIKTRGQQVTLSCSPISGHRSVSWYQQTPGQGLQFLFEYFSETQRNKGNFPGRFSGRQFSNSRSEMNVSTLELGDSALYLCASSLESAGVRTEAFFGQGTRLTVV.

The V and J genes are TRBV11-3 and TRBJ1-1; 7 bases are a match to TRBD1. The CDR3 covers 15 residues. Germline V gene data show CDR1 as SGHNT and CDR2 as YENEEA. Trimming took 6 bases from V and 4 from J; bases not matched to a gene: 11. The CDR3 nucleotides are TGTGCCAGCAGTTCGGGGGGAACAGGGGCCACTGAAGCTTTCTTT. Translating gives CASSSGGTGATEAFF.

Here the CDR3 DNA reads TGTGCCAGCAGCATCTCCCAGGACGCTCTTGGCTACACCTTC. It yields the protein CASSISQDALGYTF. The chain uses TRBV11-3 and TRBJ1-2; D call uncertain. CDR1 is SGHNT, CDR2 YENEEA, per germline. V was shortened by 5 bases and J by 7 bases, with 17 bases between the two germline ends. The CDR3 spans 14 residues.

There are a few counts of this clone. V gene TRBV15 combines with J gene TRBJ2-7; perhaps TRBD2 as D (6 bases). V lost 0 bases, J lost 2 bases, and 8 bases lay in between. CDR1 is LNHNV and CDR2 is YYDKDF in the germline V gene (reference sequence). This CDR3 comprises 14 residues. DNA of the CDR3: TGTGCCACCAGCAGAGAGAGACTAGCCTACGAGCAGTACTTC. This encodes CATSRERLAYEQYF.

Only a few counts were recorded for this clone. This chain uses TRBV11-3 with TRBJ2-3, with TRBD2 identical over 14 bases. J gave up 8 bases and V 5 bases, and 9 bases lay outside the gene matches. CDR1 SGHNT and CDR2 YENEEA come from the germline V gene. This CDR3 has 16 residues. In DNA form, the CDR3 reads TGTGCCAGCAGCCTCGGACTAGCGGGGGGTTCGAGTACGCAGTATTTT. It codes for CASSLGLAGGSSTQYF. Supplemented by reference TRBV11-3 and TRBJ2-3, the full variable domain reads EAGVVQSPRYKIIEKKQPVAFWCNPISGHNTLYWYLQNLGQGPELLIRYENEEAVDDSQLPKDRFSAERLKGVDSTLKIQPAELGDSAVYLCASSLGLAGGSSTQYFGPGTRLTVL.

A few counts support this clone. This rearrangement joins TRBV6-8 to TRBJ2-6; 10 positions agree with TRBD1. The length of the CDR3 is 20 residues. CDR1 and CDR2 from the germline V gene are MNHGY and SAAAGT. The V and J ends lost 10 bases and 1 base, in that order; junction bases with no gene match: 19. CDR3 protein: CAISPRGTGAINSGANVLTF. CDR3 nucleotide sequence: TGTGCCATCTCCCCTCGAGGGACAGGGGCGATAAATTCTGGGGCCAACGTCCTGACTTTC.

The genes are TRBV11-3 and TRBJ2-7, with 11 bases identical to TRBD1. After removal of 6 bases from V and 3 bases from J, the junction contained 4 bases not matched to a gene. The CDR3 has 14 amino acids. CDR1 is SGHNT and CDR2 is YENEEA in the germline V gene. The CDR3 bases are TGTGCCAGCAGGGGGACAGGGGGACTCTACGAGCAGTACTTC. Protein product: CASRGTGGLYEQYF.

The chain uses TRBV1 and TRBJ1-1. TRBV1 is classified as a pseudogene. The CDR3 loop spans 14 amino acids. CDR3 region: CASSRQKANTEAFF. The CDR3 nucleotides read TGCGCCAGCAGCCGCCAAAAAGCGAACACTGAAGCTTTCTTT.

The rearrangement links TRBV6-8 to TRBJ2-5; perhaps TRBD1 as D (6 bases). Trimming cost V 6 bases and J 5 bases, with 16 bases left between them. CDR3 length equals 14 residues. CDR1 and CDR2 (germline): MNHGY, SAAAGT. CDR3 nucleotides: TGTGCCAGCAGCCCCTTCCTACAGGGCGAGACCCAGTACTTC. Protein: CASSPFLQGETQYF.

In DNA form, the CDR3 reads TGCGCCAGCAGCCCGTGGGGCGGGATCATCTCCGAGCAGTACTTC. As protein: CASSPWGGIISEQYF. The chain is built from TRBV5-1 and TRBJ2-7, with D tentatively TRBD2 (6 bases). The CDR3 runs to 15 residues. In germline, CDR1 is SGHRS, CDR2 YFSETQ. Trimming removed 4 bases from V and 6 bases from J, with 20 bases in between.

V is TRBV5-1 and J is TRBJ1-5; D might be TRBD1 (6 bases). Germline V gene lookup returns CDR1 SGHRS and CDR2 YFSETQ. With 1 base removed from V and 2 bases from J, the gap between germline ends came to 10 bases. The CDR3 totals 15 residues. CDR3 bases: TGCGCCAGCAGCTTGTACAGGGAAGGCAATCAGCCCCAGCATTTT. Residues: CASSLYREGNQPQHF.

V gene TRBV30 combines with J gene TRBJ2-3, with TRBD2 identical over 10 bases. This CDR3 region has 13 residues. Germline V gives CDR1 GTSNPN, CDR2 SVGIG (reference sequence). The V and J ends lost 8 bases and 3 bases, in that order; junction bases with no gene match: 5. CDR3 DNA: TGTGCCGCCAGCGGGGGGGCAACAGATACGCAGTATTTT. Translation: CAASGGATDTQYF.

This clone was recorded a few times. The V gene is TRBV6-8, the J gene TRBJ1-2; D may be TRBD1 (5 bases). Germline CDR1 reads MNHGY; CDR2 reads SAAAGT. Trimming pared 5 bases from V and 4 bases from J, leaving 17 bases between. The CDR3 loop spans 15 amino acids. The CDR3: CASSPDAGSGYGYTF. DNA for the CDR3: TGTGCCAGCAGTCCCGATGCAGGGAGTGGCTATGGCTACACCTTC.

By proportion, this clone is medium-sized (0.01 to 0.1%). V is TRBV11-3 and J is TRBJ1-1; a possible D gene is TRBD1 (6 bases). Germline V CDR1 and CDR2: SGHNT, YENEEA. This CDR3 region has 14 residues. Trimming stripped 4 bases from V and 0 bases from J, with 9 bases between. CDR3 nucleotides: TGTGCCAGCAGCTCAGGGACACTGAACACTGAAGCTTTCTTT. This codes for CASSSGTLNTEAFF.

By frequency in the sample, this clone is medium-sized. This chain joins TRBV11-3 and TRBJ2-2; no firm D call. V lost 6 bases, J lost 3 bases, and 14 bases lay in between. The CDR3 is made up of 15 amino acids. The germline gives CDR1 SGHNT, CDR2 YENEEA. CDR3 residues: CASRQRNSYTGELFF. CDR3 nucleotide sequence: TGTGCCAGCAGACAGAGGAACTCTTACACCGGGGAGCTGTTTTTT.

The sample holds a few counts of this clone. The CDR3 loop reads CAWAREDRGNYGYTF. The CDR3 DNA reads TGTGCCTGGGCCCGGGAGGACAGGGGTAACTATGGCTACACCTTC. The genes are TRBV30 and TRBJ1-2, with 9 bases fitting TRBD1. The CDR3 sequence is 15 residues long. Germline trimming cut 5 bases from V and 1 base from J; bases unmatched to any gene: 8. CDR1 GTSNPN and CDR2 SVGIG come from the germline V gene (reference sequence).

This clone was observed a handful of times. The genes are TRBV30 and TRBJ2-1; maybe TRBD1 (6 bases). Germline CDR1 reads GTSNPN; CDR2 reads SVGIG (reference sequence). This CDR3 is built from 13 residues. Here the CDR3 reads CARDRTTYNEQFF. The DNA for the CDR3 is TGTGCACGCGACAGGACCACCTACAATGAGCAGTTCTTC.

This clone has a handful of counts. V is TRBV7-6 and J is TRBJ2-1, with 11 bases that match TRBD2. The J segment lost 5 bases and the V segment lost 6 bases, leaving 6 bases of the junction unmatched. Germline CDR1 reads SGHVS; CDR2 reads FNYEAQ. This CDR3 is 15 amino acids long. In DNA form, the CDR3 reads TGTGCCAGCAGACGAGAACTAGCGGGAGACAATGAGCAGTTCTTC. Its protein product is CASRRELAGDNEQFF.

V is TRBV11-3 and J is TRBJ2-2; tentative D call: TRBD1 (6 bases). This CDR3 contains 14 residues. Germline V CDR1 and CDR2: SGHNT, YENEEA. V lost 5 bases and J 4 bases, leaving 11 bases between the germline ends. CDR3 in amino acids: CASSPGTTTGELFF. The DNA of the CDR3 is TGTGCCAGCAGCCCCGGGACAACCACCGGGGAGCTGTTTTTT.

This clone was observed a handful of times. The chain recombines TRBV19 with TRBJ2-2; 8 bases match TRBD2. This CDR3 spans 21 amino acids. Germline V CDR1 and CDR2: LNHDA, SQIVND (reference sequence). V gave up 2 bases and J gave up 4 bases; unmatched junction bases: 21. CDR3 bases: TGTGCCAGTAGTATACTGACGTGGGGCCTCAGCGGGAGTGGGTCCACCGGGGAGCTGTTTTTT. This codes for CASSILTWGLSGSGSTGELFF.

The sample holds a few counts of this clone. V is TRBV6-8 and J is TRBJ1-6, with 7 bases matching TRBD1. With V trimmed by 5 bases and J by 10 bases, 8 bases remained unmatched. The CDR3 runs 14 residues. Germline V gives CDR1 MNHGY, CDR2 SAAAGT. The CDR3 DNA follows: TGTGCCAGCAGTGACGACAGGGTTAAGTCACCCCTCCACTTT. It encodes CASSDDRVKSPLHF.

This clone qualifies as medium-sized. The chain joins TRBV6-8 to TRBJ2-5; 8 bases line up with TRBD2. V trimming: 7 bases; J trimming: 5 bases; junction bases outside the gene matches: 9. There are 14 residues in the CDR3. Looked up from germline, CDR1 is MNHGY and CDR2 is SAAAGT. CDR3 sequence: CASNKAGVWETQYF. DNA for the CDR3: TGTGCCAGCAACAAAGCGGGGGTCTGGGAGACCCAGTACTTC.

This chain's CDR3 is CASSIQAGGSSYNEQFF. Written as DNA, the CDR3 is TGTGCCAGTAGTATCCAAGCGGGGGGGAGCTCCTACAATGAGCAGTTCTTC. The chain links TRBV19 to TRBJ2-1, with 10 nucleotides matching TRBD2. V lost 3 bases and J lost 0; bases outside the gene matches: 5. Germline CDR1 is LNHDA and CDR2 is SQIVND (reference sequence). CDR3 length equals 17 residues.

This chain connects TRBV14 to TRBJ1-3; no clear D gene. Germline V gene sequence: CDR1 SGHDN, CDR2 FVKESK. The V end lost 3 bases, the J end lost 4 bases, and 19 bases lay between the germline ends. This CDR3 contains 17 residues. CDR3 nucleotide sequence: TGTGCCAGCAGCCACTTCGCATCGTGGCGGGTCGGAAACACCATATATTTT. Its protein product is CASSHFASWRVGNTIYF.